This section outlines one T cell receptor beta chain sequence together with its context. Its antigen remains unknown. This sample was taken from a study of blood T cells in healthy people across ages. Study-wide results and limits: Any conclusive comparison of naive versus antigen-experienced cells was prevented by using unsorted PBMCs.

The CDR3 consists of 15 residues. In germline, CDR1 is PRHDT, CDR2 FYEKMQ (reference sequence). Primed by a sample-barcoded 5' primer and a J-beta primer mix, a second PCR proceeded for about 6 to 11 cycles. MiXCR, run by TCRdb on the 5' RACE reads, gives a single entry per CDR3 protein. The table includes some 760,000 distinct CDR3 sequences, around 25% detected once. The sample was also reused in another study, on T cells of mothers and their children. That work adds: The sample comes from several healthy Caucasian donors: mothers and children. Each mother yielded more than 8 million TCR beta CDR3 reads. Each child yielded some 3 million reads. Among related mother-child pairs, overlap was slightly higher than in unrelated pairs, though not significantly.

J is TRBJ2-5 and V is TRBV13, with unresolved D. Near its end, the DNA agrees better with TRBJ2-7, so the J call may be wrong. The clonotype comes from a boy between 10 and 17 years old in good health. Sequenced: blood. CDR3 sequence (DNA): TGTGCCAGCAGCCCCCGGTCGGACCTCGGATACGAGCAGTACTTC. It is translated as CASSPRSDLGYEQYF.